The 29 T cell receptor beta chains reported below all come from one sample, sequenced in a study of blood T cell repertoires in COVID-19. Clones were sequenced by immunoSEQ multiplex PCR, and TCRdb holds only the in-frame ones, with some missing. The sample has 45,000 to 65,000 clones, roughly nine tenths seen once. What was sequenced was peripheral blood. The receptors were gathered from a human donor in a cohort sampled during active COVID-19.

The chain employs TRBV23-1 and TRBJ2-6; 9 bases match TRBD1. Being an ORF, TRBV23-1 has a function that is uncertain. The CDR3 extends over 18 amino acids. J gave up 1 base and V 4 bases, and 8 bases lay outside the gene matches. The CDR3 nucleotides are TGCGCCAGCAGTCCCAGGGACAGGGAGGGTTCTGGGGCCAACGTCCTGACTTTC. This translates into CASSPRDREGSGANVLTF.

V and J are TRBV19 and TRBJ1-6, with 7 bases that match TRBD1. Trimming at V came to 5 bases and at J to 12 bases, leaving 13 bases not matched to a gene. The length of the CDR3 is 15 residues. Germline values: CDR1 LNHDA, CDR2 SQIVND (reference sequence). CDR3 sequence (DNA): TGTGCCAGTAGTTTGTTAGAGGGGGCCGGCGGACCCCTCCACTTT. This gives the protein CASSLLEGAGGPLHF. The full variable domain, in which reference TRBV19 and TRBJ1-6 provide the parts outside the CDR3, is DGGITQSPKYLFRKEGQNVTLSCEQNLNHDAMYWYRQDPGQGLRLIYYSQIVNDFQKGDIAEGYSVSREKKESFPLTVTSAQKNPTAFYLCASSLLEGAGGPLHFGNGTRLTVT.

The V and J genes are TRBV2 and TRBJ2-7, with D perhaps TRBD1 (5 bases). Germline assignment: CDR1 SNHLY and CDR2 FYNNEI. Trimming took off 3 bases at V and 2 bases at J, with 8 bases between the two ends. This CDR3 has 13 amino acids. The CDR3 bases are TGTGCCAGCAGTGAGGCAGGGCCCTACGAGCAGTACTTC. This encodes CASSEAGPYEQYF.

The rearrangement joins TRBV18 to TRBJ2-5; TRBD2 might be the D (6 bases). The germline V gene has CDR1 KGHSH and CDR2 LQKENI. The CDR3 sequence is 16 residues long. Trimming cost V 3 bases and J 2 bases, with 16 bases left between them. The CDR3 here is CASSPGLPVGQETQYF. Written as DNA, the CDR3 is TGTGCCAGCTCACCGGGACTCCCTGTGGGGCAAGAGACCCAGTACTTC.

V usage is TRBV7-2 and J usage is TRBJ2-1; 12 bases match TRBD2. CDR3 length: 17 amino acids. Trimming at V came to 4 bases and at J to 2 bases, leaving 6 bases not matched to a gene. Germline CDR1 and CDR2: SGHTA and FQGNSA. In nucleotides, the CDR3 is TGTGCCAGCAGCTCTCCGACTAGCGGGGGAACCTACAATGAGCAGTTCTTC. Translated: CASSSPTSGGTYNEQFF. Based on the CDR3 plus reference TRBV7-2 and TRBJ2-1, the full variable domain is GAGVSQSPSNKVTEKGKDVELRCDPISGHTALYWYRQSLGQGLEFLIYFQGNSAPDKSGLPSDRFSAERTGGSVSTLTIQRTQQEDSAVYLCASSSPTSGGTYNEQFFGPGTRLTVL.

The rearrangement uses TRBV2 and TRBJ1-5; a weak D match, TRBD1 (5 bases). Trimming removed 1 base at V and 5 bases at J, with 9 bases between. The CDR3 is 14 amino acids. Germline lookup yields CDR1 SNHLY and CDR2 FYNNEI. CDR3 loop: CASSEDRFYQPQHF. The CDR3 DNA follows: TGTGCCAGCAGTGAAGACAGGTTTTATCAGCCCCAGCATTTT.

V gene TRBV19 combines with J gene TRBJ2-3; 7 bases are shared with TRBD1. CDR1 is LNHDA and CDR2 is SQIVND in the germline V gene (reference sequence). The V and J ends lost 3 bases and 5 bases, in that order; junction bases with no gene match: 14. The CDR3 runs to 17 residues. The CDR3 DNA reads as TGTGCCAGTAGTATGTCGTCCCCCAGGGGGTTGGTAGATACGCAGTATTTT. It encodes CASSMSSPRGLVDTQYF.

The chain is built from TRBV6-2 or TRBV6-3 and TRBJ2-7; D remains unclear. V lost 4 bases to trimming and J lost 1 base, with 11 bases between them. The germline gives CDR1 MNHEY, CDR2 SVGEGT. This CDR3 has 14 residues. The CDR3 sequence: CASSFFPSSYEQYF. CDR3 bases: TGTGCCAGCAGTTTCTTTCCTTCTTCCTACGAGCAGTACTTC.

The chain couples TRBV30 to TRBJ2-5; no firm D call. The CDR3 sequence is 12 residues long. Germline V gene sequence: CDR1 GTSNPN, CDR2 SVGIG (reference sequence). V lost 0 bases, J lost 1 base, and 3 bases lay in between. The CDR3 spells CAWSVGQETQYF. The CDR3 DNA follows: TGTGCCTGGAGTGTCGGCCAAGAGACCCAGTACTTC.

The V gene is TRBV27, the J gene TRBJ1-2; D unresolved. The CDR3 consists of 14 residues. Germline CDR1 and CDR2: MNHEY and SMNVEV (reference sequence). V dropped 2 bases and J dropped 4 bases, with 11 bases sitting between them. CDR3 loop: CASSLNAGFYGYTF. The CDR3 DNA reads as TGTGCCAGCAGTTTAAACGCGGGTTTCTATGGCTACACCTTC.

The chain recombines TRBV3-1 (or the pseudogene TRBV3-2) with TRBJ2-5; tentative D call: TRBD2 (6 bases). Germline loops: CDR1 LGHDT, CDR2 YNNKEL (reference sequence). The CDR3 is 16 residues long. V was trimmed by 3 bases and J by 1 base, leaving 15 bases between them. The CDR3 loop reads CASSQRDAGTQETQYF. The CDR3 DNA follows: TGTGCCAGCAGCCAGAGAGACGCGGGGACCCAAGAGACCCAGTACTTC.

The rearrangement uses TRBV15 and TRBJ1-3; D is uncertain. The CDR3 contains 14 residues. Germline V gene lookup returns CDR1 LNHNV and CDR2 YYDKDF (reference sequence). Deletions cut 1 base from V and 0 bases from J, with 4 bases between. The CDR3 bases are TGTGCCACCAGCAGAGTCCGCTCTGGAAACACCATATATTTT. Residues: CATSRVRSGNTIYF.

This chain connects TRBV15 to TRBJ2-6; TRBD1 is a possible D gene (5 bases). This CDR3 comprises 20 residues. The germline V and J ends were trimmed by 0 bases and 0 bases, with 18 bases remaining between them. Germline CDR1 reads LNHNV; CDR2 reads YYDKDF (reference sequence). The CDR3 sequence: CATSRDYIRTFDSGANVLTF. The CDR3 coding sequence is TGTGCCACCAGCAGAGATTATATTCGGACATTCGACTCTGGGGCCAACGTCCTGACTTTC.

The genes are TRBV7-8 and TRBJ2-1; tentatively, D is TRBD2 (6 bases). Germline V lookup: CDR1 SGHVS, CDR2 FQNEAQ. The CDR3 is 18 residues long. V was trimmed by 0 bases and J by 0 bases, leaving 15 bases between them. Here the CDR3 DNA reads TGTGCCAGCAGCTTAGCCCTAGGTTTGGGGGGCTCCTACAATGAGCAGTTCTTC. It translates to CASSLALGLGGSYNEQFF. The entire variable domain, with the rest obtained from reference TRBV7-8 and TRBJ2-1, is as follows: GAGVSQSPRYKVAKRGQDVALRCDPISGHVSLFWYQQALGQGPEFLTYFQNEAQLDKSGLPSDRFFAERPEGSVSTLKIQRTQQEDSAVYLCASSLALGLGGSYNEQFFGPGTRLTVL.

V is TRBV9 and J is TRBJ2-7, with 12 bases matching TRBD1. V lost 10 bases, J lost 4 bases, and 3 bases stayed unmatched. Germline V gives CDR1 SGDLS, CDR2 YYNGEE. There are 12 residues in the CDR3. CDR3 coding DNA: TGTGCCGGGACAGGGGGCAGTTACGAGCAGTACTTC. This codes for CAGTGGSYEQYF.

The chain carries TRBV4-3 and TRBJ2-3; 8 bases are shared with TRBD1. Germline CDR1 LGHNA, CDR2 YSLEER. Losses at the gene ends were 0 bases for V and 1 base for J; bases not matched to a gene: 3. The CDR3 length is 16 residues. The CDR3 region has the DNA TGCGCCAGCAGCCAAGACCCAGGGGGCGGCACAGATACGCAGTATTTT. Its protein is CASSQDPGGGTDTQYF.

This chain joins TRBV18 and TRBJ2-1; possibly TRBD1 for D (6 bases). Germline CDR1 KGHSH, CDR2 LQKENI. The CDR3 contains 17 residues. Trimming pared 3 bases from V and 0 bases from J, leaving 15 bases between. CDR3 DNA: TGTGCCAGCTCACCCTCGGCCAGGGGCAGCTCCTACAATGAGCAGTTCTTC. Translation: CASSPSARGSSYNEQFF.

The rearrangement joins TRBV6-4 to TRBJ2-1, with 14 bases lining up with TRBD2. Looked up from germline, CDR1 is MRHNA and CDR2 is SNTAGT. The CDR3 extends over 16 amino acids. With V trimmed by 5 bases and J by 9 bases, 9 bases remained unmatched. CDR3 protein: CASSTRTSGGKCEQFF. CDR3 DNA: TGTGCCAGCAGTACCCGGACTAGCGGGGGGAAGTGTGAGCAGTTCTTC.

The gene calls are TRBV18 and TRBJ2-4; D gene unclear. CDR1 and CDR2 from the germline V gene are KGHSH and LQKENI. Trimming removed 3 bases from V and 1 base from J, with 4 bases in between. The CDR3 contains 13 residues. The CDR3 is CASSPSAKNIQYF. The CDR3 DNA sequence: TGTGCCAGCTCACCGTCGGCCAAAAACATTCAGTACTTC.

The rearrangement joins TRBV6-5 to TRBJ2-1; maybe TRBD2 (6 bases). CDR3 length: 13 residues. Germline CDR1 and CDR2: MNHEY and SVGAGI. The CDR3 DNA reads TGTGCTATTAGGCGGGATACCTACAATGAGCAGTTCTTC. Translation: CAIRRDTYNEQFF.

This clone was counted a single time. The genes are TRBV3-1 (or the pseudogene TRBV3-2) and TRBJ2-7; 11 bases line up with TRBD2. Germline CDR1 reads LGHDT; CDR2 reads YNNKEL (reference sequence). The CDR3 totals 13 residues. The V and J ends lost 2 bases and 7 bases, in that order; junction bases with no gene match: 1. CDR3 residues: CASSQPSGGEQYF. The DNA of the CDR3 is TGTGCCAGCAGCCAACCTAGCGGGGGGGAGCAGTACTTC.

CDR3 sequence reads: CASSLQQGNQETQYF. CDR3 DNA: TGTGCCAGCAGCTTGCAACAGGGAAACCAAGAGACCCAGTACTTC. The chain has TRBV5-6 and TRBJ2-5; tentative D call: TRBD1 (6 bases). The germline V gene encodes CDR1 SGHDT and CDR2 YYEEEE. CDR3 length: 15 residues. V dropped 1 base and J dropped 0 bases, with 10 bases sitting between them.

The chain uses TRBV27 and TRBJ2-1, with 14 bases matching TRBD2. Germline-derived CDR1 and CDR2 are MNHEY and SMNVEV (reference sequence). The CDR3 has 19 residues. V lost 0 bases, J lost 0 bases, and 4 bases stayed unmatched. The CDR3 DNA reads TGTGCCAGCAGTTTATCGAGGGGACTAGCGGGAGCCTCCTACAATGAGCAGTTCTTC. Its protein is CASSLSRGLAGASYNEQFF.

CDR3 nucleotides: TGTGCCACCCAGGGACAGGGGAGAAACACCATATATTTT. Protein sequence: CATQGQGRNTIYF. The chain employs TRBV25-1 and TRBJ1-3, with 10 bases that match TRBD1. Germline CDR1 MGHDK, CDR2 SYGVNS. This CDR3 has 13 residues. The junction had 5 bases not matched to a gene; V was cut back by 10 bases and J by 5 bases.

The chain recombines TRBV5-1 with TRBJ2-5, with 13 bases lining up with TRBD2. The CDR3 is made up of 16 amino acids. J was trimmed by 5 bases and V by 4 bases; bases with no gene match: 8. CDR1 is SGHRS, CDR2 YFSETQ, per germline. CDR3 loop: CASSLGLAGSWETQYF. In nucleotides, the CDR3 is TGCGCCAGCAGCCTGGGACTAGCGGGGTCCTGGGAGACCCAGTACTTC.

The V and J genes are TRBV19 and TRBJ2-2; D is unclear. V was clipped by 11 bases and J by 1 base, with 17 bases between them. Germline values: CDR1 LNHDA, CDR2 SQIVND (reference sequence). The length of the CDR3 is 15 residues. DNA for the CDR3: TGTGCCTCACAAAGACAAGCTCTGAACACCGGGGAGCTGTTTTTT. It codes for CASQRQALNTGELFF.

This chain uses TRBV6-5 with TRBJ2-3; TRBD1 matches at 9 bases. This CDR3 has 15 residues. Trimming cost V 3 bases and J 3 bases; bases outside gene matches: 4. In germline, CDR1 is MNHEY, CDR2 SVGAGI. In nucleotides, the CDR3 is TGTGCCAGCAGTTATTCCGGGACAGGGACAGATACGCAGTATTTT. Protein: CASSYSGTGTDTQYF.

The gene calls are TRBV12-3 or TRBV12-4 and TRBJ1-1; D is unresolved. V was shortened by 3 bases and J by 7 bases, with 6 bases between the two germline ends. CDR3 length equals 11 residues. DNA of the CDR3: TGTGCCAGCAGTTTCTTAAATGAAGCTTTCTTT. This translates into CASSFLNEAFF.

The V gene is TRBV9, the J gene TRBJ1-3, with a weak D call TRBD1 (6 bases). There are 15 residues in the CDR3. Trimming pared 3 bases from V and 4 bases from J, leaving 14 bases between. The germline gives CDR1 SGDLS, CDR2 YYNGEE. Here the CDR3 reads CASSAPGTTGNTIYF. In nucleotides, the CDR3 is TGTGCCAGCAGCGCCCCAGGGACAACAGGAAACACCATATATTTT.